The text below deals with one T cell receptor beta chain. Assay: immunoSEQ multiplex PCR; the TCRdb copy retains only in-frame clones and omits some. The profile shows tens of thousands of clones, roughly 80% of them singletons. CDR1 and CDR2 (germline): SGDLS, YYNGEE. The CDR3 spans 13 residues. V lost 4 bases and J 3 bases, leaving 10 bases between the germline ends. This specimen belongs to a study of OX40 agonist ivuxolimab in advanced cancers. The receptor comes from an adult with an advanced solid tumor such as melanoma, head and neck, liver or kidney cancer. The gene calls are TRBV9 and TRBJ1-1; D remains ambiguous. The sample consisted of CD4+ or CD8+ T cells sorted from blood, taken in a trial of the OX40 agonist ivuxolimab. This CDR3 reads CASSLLFDTEAFF. The CDR3 DNA reads TGTGCCAGCAGCCTCCTTTTCGACACTGAAGCTTTCTTT.